What follows describes a single T cell receptor (beta chain). Its antigen is not identified. The sample is drawn from a study of a mutant IDH1 vaccine in newly diagnosed glioma. Overall study: Eight vaccine injections were given to patients in weeks 1, 3, 5, 7, 11, 15, 19 and 23.

The CDR3 extends over 12 amino acids. The germline V and J ends were trimmed by 6 bases and 6 bases, with 12 bases remaining between them. From germline, CDR1 is KGHSH and CDR2 LQKENI. The table came from immunoSEQ multiplex PCR; TCRdb's copy has only in-frame clones and leaves some out. The table has about 72,000 clones, about 87% seen once. Whole-study results and caveats: Pseudoprogression looked unconnected to shifts in top peripheral T cell clonotypes.

The time point here: week 23, last vaccination. Doses comprised 300 ug of mutant IDH1 20-mer peptide each, plus topical imiquimod. The source is a man between 18 and 35 years old with glioma. V usage is TRBV18 and J usage is TRBJ2-7; D not resolved. Material: PBMCs, obtained from a glioma patient whose treatment included an IDH1 peptide vaccine. This chain's CDR3 is CASSSLGGEQYF. For the CDR3, the DNA is TGTGCCAGCTCTTCTCTGGGTGGCGAGCAGTACTTC.